This TCR beta chain comes out of a study of blood T cells in healthy people across ages (dated by TCRdb to 2014 to 2015). About the full investigation: Template switching captured roughly one uniquely barcoded TCR beta cDNA molecule per two T cells in model experiments. Using deep sequencing normalized with unique cDNA molecular identifiers, the study measured how TCR beta repertoire diversity changes with age. Four age groups were formed from the donors: young (average 16 years), middle-aged (approximately 40), aged (62) and long-lived (around 80). The study analyzed two additional independent replicas of 1 million unique cDNA reads from the same blood draw for two donors, one aged 18 to 29 and one aged 80 or older.

Donors were a few dozen systemically healthy Caucasian individuals from Russia aged roughly 6 to 90 years. Approximately 10 milliliters of peripheral blood were collected from each donor into EDTA-treated Vacutainer tubes. Ficoll-Paque density-gradient centrifugation was used to isolate PBMCs, with at least 6 million per sample. Total RNA was extracted from PBMCs with Trizol reagent, with at least 6 micrograms obtained per sample. The percentages of naive CD45RAhigh/CD27high T cells were determined by flow cytometry on a PBMC aliquot from every donor. After removal of 6 bases from V and 3 bases from J, the junction retains 7 bases not matched to a gene. From the germline V gene (reference sequence), CDR1 is DFQATT and CDR2 is SNEGSKA. The CDR3 numbers 13 residues from cysteine through phenylalanine. The entry retains the CDR3 DNA only, 39 bases that are in frame from base 1. General study outcomes and caveats: As age increased, observed TCR beta diversity per million T cells dropped in a roughly linear way, and a significant reduction was already evident by age about 40. Observed TCR beta diversity correlated strongly with the percentage of naive T cells measured by flow cytometry. Since profiling was done on bulk unsorted PBMCs, naive and antigen-experienced compartments could not be conclusively compared. Because the CMV infection status of the donors was unknown, age-related changes in expanded clonotypes may potentially have been confounded. Estimates of total diversity from one million sequenced T cells were regarded as lower bounds and underestimates. Compared with the aged group, the long-lived group had more naive CD4+ T cells, fewer expanded clones and increased TCR diversity, a pattern suggesting age selection.

On this clonotype: Its antigen is currently not known. No much larger clone is present one base from it, and per-base qualities are unavailable.

The method behind the library was 5' RACE. Reads for this sample came from an Illumina HiSeq 2500. A second roughly 7 to 11 cycle PCR used a sample-barcoded 5' primer and a J-beta primer mix. A template-switch 5' adaptor carrying 12 random nucleotides introduced a unique molecular identifier onto each TCR beta cDNA molecule. Each sample yielded at least 3 million CDR3-containing paired-end reads. First-strand cDNA synthesis was performed from all RNA using the Mint cDNA synthesis kit, with priming by a TRBC-specific oligonucleotide. Following uracil-DNA glycosylase treatment, a first 18-cycle PCR with universal primers M1SS and BC2_uni_R was performed on all cDNA. On the study's bioinformatics: For normalization, 1 million high-quality reads were randomly selected from each sample, with every read carrying a distinct molecular identifier. Instead of being binned into consensus sequences, reads that shared molecular identifiers were thrown out. MiTCR, set to a Q25 quality threshold and the strictest error-elimination algorithm, was used for CDR3 identification, clonotype clustering and error correction. Lower-bound total TCR beta diversity was estimated with a nonparametric unseen species model using Euler transformation. TCRdb ran its own pipeline on the public reads, namely fastp trimming at Q25 and MiXCR clone calling, and kept in-frame beta chains. Rows are unified per CDR3 protein, each entry keeping the most common DNA and genes. TCRdb assigned the V and J calls; the authors' analysis was not used. The sample table records over 750,000 distinct CDR3 sequences; around 25% of these occur just once. Under 9.5% of the sample belongs to the ten largest clones.

This sample was also put to use in a study of T cells of mothers and their children. Looking at the second paper: Nine systemically healthy Caucasian individuals, comprising three mothers and their six children, were included as donors. cDNA synthesis used all of the extracted RNA, with around 1.5 ug of RNA in each 15 ul reaction. In the second PCR, the M1S primer added sample barcodes and 2-4 random nucleotides. Over 10 million TCR beta CDR3 reads came from each mother, compared with approximately 3.1 million reads from each child. Thymic selection similarly shapes TCR recombination output in related and unrelated pairs, with minor effect from inherited differences. Related mother-child pairs always showed normalized repertoire overlap that was slightly higher than in unrelated mother-child pairs, though the difference was never significant. With a sensitivity of approximately 100 clones per million clonotypes, no persistent microchimeric T cell clones were detected. The study used deep NGS to compare TCR beta repertoires of mothers and children, seeking features distinguishing related mother-child pairs from unrelated individuals. On average, the children were roughly 11 +/- 4 years old, while the mothers were approximately 40 +/- 4 years old. After adapter ligation was performed with NEBNext reagents, the libraries were sequenced on an Illumina HiSeq 2000 with 100+100 nt paired-end reads. To avoid cross-contamination, the mother libraries and the child libraries were prepared a month apart and sequenced in separate runs. For each donor, between roughly 450,000 and 2,300,000 distinct TCR beta clonotypes were identified. Naive TCR beta clonotypes were estimated from low-frequency clonotypes matched to each donor's FACS-determined naive share, without sorting.

Recombination connected TRBV20-1 to TRBJ1-2; TRBD1 fits 7 bases in the junction. Sequences were obtained from blood. The source is a boy younger than 18 in good health. The CDR3 reads CSAPSQGDYGYTF. The base sequence is TGCAGTGCCCCGTCCCAGGGGGACTATGGCTACACCTTC.